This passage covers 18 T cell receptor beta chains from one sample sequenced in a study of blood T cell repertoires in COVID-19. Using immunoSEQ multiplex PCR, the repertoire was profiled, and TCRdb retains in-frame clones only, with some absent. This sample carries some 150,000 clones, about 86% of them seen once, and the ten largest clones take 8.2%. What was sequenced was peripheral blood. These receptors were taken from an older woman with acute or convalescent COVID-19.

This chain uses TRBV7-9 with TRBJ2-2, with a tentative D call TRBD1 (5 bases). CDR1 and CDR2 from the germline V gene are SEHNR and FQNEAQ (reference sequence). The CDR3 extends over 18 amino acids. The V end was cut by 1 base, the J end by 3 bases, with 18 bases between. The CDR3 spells CASSLGLGQGWYTGELFF. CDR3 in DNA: TGTGCCAGCAGCTTAGGATTGGGGCAGGGATGGTACACCGGGGAGCTGTTTTTT.

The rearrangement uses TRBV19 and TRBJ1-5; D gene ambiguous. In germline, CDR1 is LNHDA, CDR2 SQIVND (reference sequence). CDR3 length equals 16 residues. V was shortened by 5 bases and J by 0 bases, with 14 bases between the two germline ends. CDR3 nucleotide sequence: TGTGCCAGTAGTGGTATAACGACATATAGCAATCAGCCCCAGCATTTT. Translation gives CASSGITTYSNQPQHF.

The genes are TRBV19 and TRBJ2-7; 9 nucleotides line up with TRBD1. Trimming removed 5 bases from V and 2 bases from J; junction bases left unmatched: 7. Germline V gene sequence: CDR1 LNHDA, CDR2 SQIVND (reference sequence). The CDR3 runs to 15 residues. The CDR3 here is CASSGVHRGPYEQYF. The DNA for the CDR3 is TGTGCCAGTAGTGGGGTACACAGGGGGCCCTACGAGCAGTACTTC.

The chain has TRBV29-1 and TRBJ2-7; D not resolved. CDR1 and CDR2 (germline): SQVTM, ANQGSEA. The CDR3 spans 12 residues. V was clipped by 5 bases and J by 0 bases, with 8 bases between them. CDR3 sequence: CSVRPGSYEQYF. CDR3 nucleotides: TGCAGCGTTCGTCCAGGCTCCTACGAGCAGTACTTC.

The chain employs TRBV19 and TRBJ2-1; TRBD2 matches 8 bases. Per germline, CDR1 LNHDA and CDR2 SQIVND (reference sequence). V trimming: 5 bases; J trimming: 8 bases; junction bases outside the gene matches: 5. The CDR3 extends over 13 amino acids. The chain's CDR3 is CASSFRGRYEQFF. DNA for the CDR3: TGTGCCAGTAGTTTTCGCGGGAGGTATGAGCAGTTCTTC.

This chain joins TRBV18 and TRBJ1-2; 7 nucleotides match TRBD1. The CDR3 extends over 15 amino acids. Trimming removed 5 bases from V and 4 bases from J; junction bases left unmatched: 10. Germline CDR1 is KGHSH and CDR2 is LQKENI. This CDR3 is CASSSQGTGVYGYTF. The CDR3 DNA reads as TGTGCCAGCTCATCACAGGGGACTGGGGTCTATGGCTACACCTTC.

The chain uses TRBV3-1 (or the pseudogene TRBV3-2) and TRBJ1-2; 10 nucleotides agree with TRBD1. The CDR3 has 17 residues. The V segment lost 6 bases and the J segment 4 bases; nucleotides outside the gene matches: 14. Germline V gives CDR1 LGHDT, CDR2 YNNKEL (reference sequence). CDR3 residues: CASRRRTGGKEFYGYTF. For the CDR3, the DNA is TGTGCCAGCAGACGAAGGACAGGGGGGAAAGAATTCTATGGCTACACCTTC.

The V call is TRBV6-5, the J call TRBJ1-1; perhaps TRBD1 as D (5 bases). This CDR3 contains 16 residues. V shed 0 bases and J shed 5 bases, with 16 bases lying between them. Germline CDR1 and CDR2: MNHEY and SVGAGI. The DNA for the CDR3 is TGTGCCAGCAGTTACTCGGGTGGAGGGGAGGGTACTGAAGCTTTCTTT. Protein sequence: CASSYSGGGEGTEAFF.

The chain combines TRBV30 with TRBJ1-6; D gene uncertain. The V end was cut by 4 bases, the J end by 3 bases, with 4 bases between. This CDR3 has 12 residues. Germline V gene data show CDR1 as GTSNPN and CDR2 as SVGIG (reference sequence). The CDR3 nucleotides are TGTGCCTGGACACTCTATAATTCACCCCTCCACTTT. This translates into CAWTLYNSPLHF.

In nucleotides, the CDR3 is TGTGCCAGCCACAGGGGAGGCAATCCGGACTACGAGCAGTACTTC. Its protein is CASHRGGNPDYEQYF. The genes are TRBV5-4 and TRBJ2-7, with D possibly TRBD1 on 7 matching bases. This CDR3 has 15 amino acids. Germline CDR1 SGHNT, CDR2 YYREEE (reference sequence). The ends were cut back, 7 bases at V and 3 bases at J, with 20 bases in the middle.

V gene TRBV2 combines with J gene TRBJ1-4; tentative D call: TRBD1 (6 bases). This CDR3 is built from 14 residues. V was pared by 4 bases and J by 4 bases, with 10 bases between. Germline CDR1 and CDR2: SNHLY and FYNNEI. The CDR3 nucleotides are TGTGCCAGCAGTGTCGACAGGAGTAATGAAAAACTGTTTTTT. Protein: CASSVDRSNEKLFF.

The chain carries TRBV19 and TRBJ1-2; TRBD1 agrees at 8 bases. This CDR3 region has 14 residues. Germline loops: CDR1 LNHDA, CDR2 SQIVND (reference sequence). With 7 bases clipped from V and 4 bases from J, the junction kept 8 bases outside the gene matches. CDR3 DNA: TGTGCCAGTAACCGTGACAGGGGTAGCTATGGCTACACCTTC. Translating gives CASNRDRGSYGYTF.

The CDR3 DNA reads TGTGCCAGCAGCTTAGCCGGGAACACTGAAGCTTTCTTT. It specifies CASSLAGNTEAFF. The rearrangement joins TRBV7-9 to TRBJ1-1; D call uncertain. The V and J ends lost 0 bases and 1 base respectively, with 3 bases between them. The germline V gene encodes CDR1 SEHNR and CDR2 FQNEAQ (reference sequence). This CDR3 spans 13 amino acids.

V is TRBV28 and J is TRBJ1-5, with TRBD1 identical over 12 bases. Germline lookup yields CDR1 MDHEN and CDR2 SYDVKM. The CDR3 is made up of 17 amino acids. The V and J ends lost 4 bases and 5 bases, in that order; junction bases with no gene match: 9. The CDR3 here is CASSSLAGTGGYQPQHF. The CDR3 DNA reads TGTGCCAGCAGTTCTTTAGCCGGGACAGGGGGCTATCAGCCCCAGCATTTT. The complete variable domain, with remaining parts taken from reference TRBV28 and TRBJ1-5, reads DVKVTQSSRYLVKRTGEKVFLECVQDMDHENMFWYRQDPGLGLRLIYFSYDVKMKEKGDIPEGYSVSREKKERFSLILESASTNQTSMYLCASSSLAGTGGYQPQHFGDGTRLSIL.

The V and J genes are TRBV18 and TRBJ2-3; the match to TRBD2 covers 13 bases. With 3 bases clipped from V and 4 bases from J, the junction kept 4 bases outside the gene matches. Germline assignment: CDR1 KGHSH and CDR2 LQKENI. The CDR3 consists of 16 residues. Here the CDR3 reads CASSPGLAGSADTQYF. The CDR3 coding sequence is TGTGCCAGCTCACCGGGACTAGCGGGGTCAGCAGATACGCAGTATTTT.

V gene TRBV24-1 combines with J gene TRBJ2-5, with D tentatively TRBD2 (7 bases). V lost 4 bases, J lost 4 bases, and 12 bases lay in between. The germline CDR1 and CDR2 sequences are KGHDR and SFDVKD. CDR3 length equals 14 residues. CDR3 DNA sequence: TGTGCCACCAGTGAGGGGGGAGGGGGAGAGACCCAGTACTTC. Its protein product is CATSEGGGGETQYF.

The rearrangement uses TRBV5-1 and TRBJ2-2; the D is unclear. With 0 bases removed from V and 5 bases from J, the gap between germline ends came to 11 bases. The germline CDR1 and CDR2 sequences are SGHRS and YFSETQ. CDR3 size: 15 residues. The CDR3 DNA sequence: TGCGCCAGCAGCTTGGCCCTGTCCGGGACCGGGGAGCTGTTTTTT. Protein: CASSLALSGTGELFF.

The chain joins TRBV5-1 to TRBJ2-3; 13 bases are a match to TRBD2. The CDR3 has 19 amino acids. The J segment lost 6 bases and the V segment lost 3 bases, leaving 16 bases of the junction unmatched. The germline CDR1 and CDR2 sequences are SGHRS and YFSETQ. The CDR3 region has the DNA TGCGCCAGCAGCTCGCAACCACTAGCGGGGGGGCTGCTAGGGGATACGCAGTATTTT. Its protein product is CASSSQPLAGGLLGDTQYF.